This TCR beta chain appears in the sequencing data of a study of cytomegalovirus exposure and HLA in healthy donors (TCRdb year 2017). Describing the broader study: An earlier analysis of fewer than 750 of the donors reported approximately 280 Gb of sequence data and 117 million unique TCR beta sequences obtained from about 179 million T cells. All discovery cohort repertoires had been generated using a single sequencing platform. Rather than drawing on any new phenotypic data, the later analysis identified candidate immune exposures from TCR beta sequences and the way those sequences occurred across donors. Several DR-DQ haplotypes were handled as single units for association and clustering, since linkage in the cohort was strong. Among approximately 370 genotyped donors of the cohort, an average of around 250,000 unique TCR beta nucleotide sequences was sequenced per donor, of which about 18% were non-productive. Roughly 310 gigabases of sequencing data and approximately 93 million unique TCR sequences were included in an early release covering 500 to 750 HLA-typed donors. The study used immunosequencing to profile the T cell repertoires of around 600 subjects and linked those repertoires to cytomegalovirus serostatus. The study aimed to test whether signatures of past pathogen exposure could be identified by cataloging public T cell receptors. Along with the roughly 710-subject first cohort, a separate validation cohort of over a hundred different subjects was used. An earlier analysis of fewer than 700 of the donors applied high-throughput TCR beta sequencing to assess whether each TCR beta V gene segment acted as functional or pseudogenic. In a later genetic analysis, genome-wide SNP genotypes for about 55% of the roughly 670 donors were used, and that subset was treated as a discovery cohort. To predict cytomegalovirus infection status, the study combined high-throughput TCR immunosequencing, statistical association of individual TCRs with disease status, and machine learning. In a later analysis, previously published TCR beta repertoires from fewer than 750 donors were re-analyzed and high-resolution HLA genotyping was added so that TCR occurrence patterns could be studied. Donor age, sex, ethnicity and CMV serostatus were compiled alongside the repertoire data. The number of donors typed differed by locus, with 629-630 for A, B, C, DRB1 and DQB1, 522 for DQA1, 606 for DPA1, and approximately 470 for DPB1. Of the 350 to 400 genotyped donors, over 70% fell in the genetic ancestry cluster associated with self-reported Caucasian donors. Class I and class II HLA loci were covered by the typing at four-digit resolution. What the study reported, not specific to this receptor: Some IMGT-functional V segments, including TRBV6-2 and TRBV6-3, could not be distinguished by the 87-base-pair reads and were therefore excluded. Across donors, most TCR sequences were observed very rarely, whereas some public TCRs were present in many individuals. Compared with the approximately 600-donor mean, donors in an Asian-associated ancestry cluster had fewer N-insertions in productive TCRs, according to a later genetic analysis. The study listed 150 to 200 TCR beta chains as associated with cytomegalovirus. In vitro tests confirmed that a few of the cytomegalovirus-associated TCR beta chains recognize cytomegalovirus antigens. A further reported finding was that TCR beta sequences accurately predicted the HLA-A and HLA-B alleles for most subjects in the first cohort. The authors suggested that the approach could potentially be extended to other disease states and immunological phenotypes. Because HLA typing was missing for some donors at each locus, association tests included only the typed subset. Over 15 rarely observed V segments, including chromosome 9 orphons, were excluded from the earlier analysis of approximately 600 of the donors because counts were too low. A later analysis found that most CMV-associated TCR beta chains appeared HLA-restricted, with HLA associations seemingly driven largely by CMV exposure. Sequencing depth was assumed to be roughly uniform across donors in the presence/absence analyses, though that assumption may not hold. A cluster of highly shared sequence variants was judged likely to be a technical artifact of the sequencing pipeline. Cytomegalovirus status was reported to be diagnosed by the classifier with high specificity and sensitivity in both the original and validation cohorts. When HLA alleles, especially DR and DQ, strongly co-occurred, TCR associations were difficult to assign to individual alleles. Several of the top co-occurrence clusters appeared to be linked to parvovirus B19, influenza, CMV and Epstein-Barr virus, according to a later analysis. A later genetic analysis associated a missense DCLRE1C variant with V-gene and J-gene trimming of TCR beta chains, and an independent cohort replicated the association. Immune exposure information for the cohort was limited to CMV serostatus. The cohort was sequenced for TCR beta chains only, and without alpha or paired-chain data the features that could be detected were limited. In a later analysis, TCR association rates were found to vary across HLA loci, with the most associated TCRs seen for DRB1 alleles and the fewest for HLA-C alleles. Specific HLA alleles were associated with about 17,000 TCR beta sequences at a false discovery rate of 0.05 in a later analysis. In an earlier analysis of approximately 590 of the donors, most TCR beta V segments appeared in productive rearrangements about 87% or about 30% of the time, broadly matching IMGT annotations. A later analysis found that HLA-associated TCR beta chains were more clonally expanded and had lower generation probabilities than equally common non-associated chains. Correlated functional status among segregating V segments might be attributable to linkage disequilibrium, but an unknown experimental factor could not be ruled out.

The method was the immunoSEQ multiplex PCR assay. A mixture of 60 forward primers for TCR Vbeta segments and 13 reverse primers for TCR Jbeta segments was used in the multiplex PCR. The CDR3 region of rearranged TCR beta genes was amplified from genomic DNA by a multiplex PCR assay. Amplified TCR beta libraries were sequenced as 87-base-pair reads on the Illumina HiSeq System. The authors' analysis ran thus. Across the 666 repertoires, a later analysis counted about 81 million unique TCR beta chains, approximately 12 million of which were shared by at least two donors. Raw reads were error-corrected and collapsed into unique sequences by a nearest-neighbor algorithm in which closely related sequences were merged to remove PCR and sequencing errors. Alignment of CDR3 sequences to IMGT reference sequences was used to assign V, D and J gene segments. Each retained sequence needed at least a six-nucleotide match to both a V gene segment and a J gene segment. Rearrangements were called productive when the CDR3 lacked stop codons and stayed in frame with V and J; all others were non-productive. Following IMGT convention, CDR3 was defined as the stretch from the second conserved V-encoded cysteine up to the conserved J-encoded phenylalanine. Sequences without an unambiguous match to a single V gene segment were excluded from the earlier analysis of several hundred of the donors. An earlier analysis of approximately 590 of the donors classified V segments as functional when productive rearrangements were above 56.7% and as segregating when the standard deviation between donors was above 5%. To diagnose cytomegalovirus status from the catalog of TCR beta chain sequences, a statistical classification framework was built. V and J gene assignment, in a later analysis, came from comparing TCR nucleotide sequences with IMGT/GENE-DB human TR gene sequences. Using the TCRdist pipeline, a later analysis assigned CDR3 sequences along with most-parsimonious VDJ recombination scenarios. In a later analysis, each TCR beta chain was defined by its CDR3 amino acid sequence together with its V-gene family, and reads without a unique V-gene family were excluded. A later analysis removed 550 to 650 highly shared, low-generation-probability nucleotide sequences to deal with suspected cross-contamination and a sequencing artifact. A later analysis calculated a clonal expansion index for each public chain from normalized within-repertoire ranks of inferred template counts. Generation probabilities in a later analysis came from a VDJ recombination model fitted to out-of-frame rearrangements, and those results were checked against IGoR. Hypergeometric tests were used in a later analysis to score TCR-TCR, TCR-HLA and TCR-CMV co-occurrence, with a repertoire-size bias correction applied to the TCR pairs. False discovery rates were estimated in a later analysis by permuting HLA or CMV assignments 20 times. A later analysis grouped co-occurring TCRs with DBSCAN, adding TCRdist sequence similarity when clustering within HLA-allele-positive subsets. Co-occurrence clustering excluded repertoires with fewer than 30,000 or more than 120,000 public chains, plus five with anomalous nucleotide sharing. TCRdb's version of the immuneACCESS table is confined to in-frame rearrangements and falls short of the full clone set. An unresolved V gene accounts for under half of the shortfall where checked; the remainder is of unknown origin. V and J calls and clone size are copied from that table; D and trimming were computed from the DNA. Recorded for this sample are about 76,000 clones; approximately 78% of them occurred a single time. Jointly, the top ten make up roughly 2.6% of the sample.

This clone was picked up one time. Its target antigen remains unknown. No quality values exist for individual bases; no much larger clone is one base distant. The cohort was made up of approximately 670 healthy bone marrow donors. Cohort members were all nominally healthy when sampled, although unrecorded immune exposures were likely present. The donor was CMV seropositive and belonged to the group of about 290 seropositive cohort members. Every donor gave a peripheral blood sample, and the peripheral blood mononuclear cells from that sample were used for TCR beta sequencing. The Qiagen DNeasy Blood Extraction Kit was used to extract genomic DNA from the blood cell samples. Spanning cysteine to phenylalanine, the CDR3 consists of 15 amino acids. Only the CDR3 part of the read is kept: 45 bases, read in frame from the first base. Clipping removes 5 bases from V and 3 bases from J, with 7 as the unmatched junction base count. CDR1 and CDR2 (SGHRS, YFSETQ) derive from the germline V gene.

The sequence links TRBV5-1 to TRBJ1-5; the central 8 bases match TRBD1. The sequence came from a male donor in good health and CMV-seropositive. Sequenced material: PBMCs. The DNA sequence is given as TGCGCCAGCAGGTTCGGGACAGGAGACAATCAGCCCCAGCATTTT. Translated, it gives CASRFGTGDNQPQHF.